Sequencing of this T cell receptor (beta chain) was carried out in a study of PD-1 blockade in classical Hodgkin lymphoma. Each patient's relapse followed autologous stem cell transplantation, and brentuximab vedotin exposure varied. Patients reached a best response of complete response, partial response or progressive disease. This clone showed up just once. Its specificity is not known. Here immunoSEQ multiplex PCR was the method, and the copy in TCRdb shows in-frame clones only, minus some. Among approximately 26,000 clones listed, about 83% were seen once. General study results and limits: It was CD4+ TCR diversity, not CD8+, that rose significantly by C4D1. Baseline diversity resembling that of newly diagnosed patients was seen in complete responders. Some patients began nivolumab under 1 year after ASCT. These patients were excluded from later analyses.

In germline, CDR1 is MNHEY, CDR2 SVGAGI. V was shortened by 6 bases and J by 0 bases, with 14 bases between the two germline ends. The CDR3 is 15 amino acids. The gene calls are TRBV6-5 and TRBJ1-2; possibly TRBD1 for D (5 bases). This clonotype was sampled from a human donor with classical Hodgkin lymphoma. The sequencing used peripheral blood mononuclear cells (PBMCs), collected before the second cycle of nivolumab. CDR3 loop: CASRSVGETNYGYTF. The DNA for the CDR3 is TGTGCCAGCAGGTCTGTAGGGGAAACTAACTATGGCTACACCTTC.